This TCR beta chain was identified in a study of control samples from healthy donors and cancer patients. The V gene's germline CDR1 is SEHNR and CDR2 FQNEAQ (reference sequence). The CDR3 loop spans 15 amino acids. V trimming: 2 bases; J trimming: 4 bases; junction bases outside the gene matches: 2. Sequencing was performed with immunoSEQ multiplex PCR; in TCRdb, only in-frame clones are kept and a portion is missing. The sample includes 110,000 to 150,000 clones, roughly nine tenths of them seen just once. This clone was counted once. The source is a man in his late teens or twenties in good health. The source material was blood. The chain combines TRBV7-9 with TRBJ2-7; 13 positions match TRBD2. CDR3 residues: CASSLWTSGGYEQYF. The DNA for the CDR3 is TGTGCCAGCAGCTTATGGACTAGCGGGGGATACGAGCAGTACTTC.